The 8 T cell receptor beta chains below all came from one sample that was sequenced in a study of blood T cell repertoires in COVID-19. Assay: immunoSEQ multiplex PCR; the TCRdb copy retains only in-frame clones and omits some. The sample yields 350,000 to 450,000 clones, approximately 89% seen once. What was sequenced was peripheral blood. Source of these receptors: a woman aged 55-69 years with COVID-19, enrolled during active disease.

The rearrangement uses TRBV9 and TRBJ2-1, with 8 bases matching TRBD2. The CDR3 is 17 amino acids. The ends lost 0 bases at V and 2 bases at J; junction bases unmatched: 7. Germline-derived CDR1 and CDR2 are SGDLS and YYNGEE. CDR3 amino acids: CASSVAPAGDTYNEQFF. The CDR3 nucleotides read TGTGCCAGCAGCGTAGCACCAGCGGGGGATACCTACAATGAGCAGTTCTTC.

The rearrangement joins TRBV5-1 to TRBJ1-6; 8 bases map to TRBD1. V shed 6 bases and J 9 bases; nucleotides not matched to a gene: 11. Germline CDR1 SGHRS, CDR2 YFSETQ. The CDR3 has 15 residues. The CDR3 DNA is TGCGCCAGCACCCCGACAGGGGCCGCAGGTTCACCCCTCCACTTT. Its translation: CASTPTGAAGSPLHF.

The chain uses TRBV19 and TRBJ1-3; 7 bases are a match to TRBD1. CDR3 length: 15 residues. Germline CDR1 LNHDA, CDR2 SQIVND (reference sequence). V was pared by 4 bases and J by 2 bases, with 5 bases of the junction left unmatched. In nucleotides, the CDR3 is TGTGCCAGTAGTACCGACAGGGCGACTGGAAACACCATATATTTT. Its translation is CASSTDRATGNTIYF.

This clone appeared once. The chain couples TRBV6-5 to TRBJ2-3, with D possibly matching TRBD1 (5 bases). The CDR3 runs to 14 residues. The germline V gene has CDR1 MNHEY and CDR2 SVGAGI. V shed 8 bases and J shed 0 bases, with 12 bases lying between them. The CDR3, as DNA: TGTGCCAGCTTCAAGGGGATTAGCACAGATACGCAGTATTTT. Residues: CASFKGISTDTQYF.

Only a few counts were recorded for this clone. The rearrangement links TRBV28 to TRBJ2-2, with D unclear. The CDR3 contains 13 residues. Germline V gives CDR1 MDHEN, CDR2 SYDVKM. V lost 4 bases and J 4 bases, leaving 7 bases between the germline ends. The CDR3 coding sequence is TGTGCCAGCAGTTCGTATCCCACCGGGGAGCTGTTTTTT. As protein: CASSSYPTGELFF.

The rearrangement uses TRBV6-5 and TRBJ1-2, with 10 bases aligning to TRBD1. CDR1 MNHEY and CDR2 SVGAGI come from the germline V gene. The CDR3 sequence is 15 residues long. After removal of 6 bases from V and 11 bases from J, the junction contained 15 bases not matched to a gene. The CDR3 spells CASRKRTGGGLSYTF. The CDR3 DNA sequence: TGTGCCAGCAGGAAAAGGACAGGGGGTGGTTTGTCATACACCTTC.

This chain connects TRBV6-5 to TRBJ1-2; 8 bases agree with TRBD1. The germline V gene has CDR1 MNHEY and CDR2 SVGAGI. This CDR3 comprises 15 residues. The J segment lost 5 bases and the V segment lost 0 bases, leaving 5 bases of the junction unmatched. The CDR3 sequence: CASSYSTGTGYGYTF. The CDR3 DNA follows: TGTGCCAGCAGTTACTCCACGGGGACAGGATATGGCTACACCTTC.

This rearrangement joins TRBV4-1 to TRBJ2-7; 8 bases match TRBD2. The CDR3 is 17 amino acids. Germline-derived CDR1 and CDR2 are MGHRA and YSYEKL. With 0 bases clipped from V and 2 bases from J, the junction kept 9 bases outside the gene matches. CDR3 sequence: CASSQEPPAGGTYEQYF. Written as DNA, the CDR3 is TGCGCCAGCAGCCAAGAACCCCCGGCGGGGGGAACCTACGAGCAGTACTTC.